This entry features one T cell receptor beta chain sequence. The antigen this receptor binds is unknown. Base qualities were left out, and no much larger clone turns up one base away. This sample was taken from a study of cytomegalovirus exposure and HLA in healthy donors (dated by TCRdb to the late 2010s). With regard to the full study: An earlier analysis of several hundred of the donors reported roughly 300 Gb of sequence data and around 120 million unique TCR beta sequences from about 200 million T cells. Several DR-DQ haplotypes were handled as single units for association and clustering, since linkage in the cohort was strong. About 300 gigabases of sequencing data and 78 million or so unique TCR sequences were included in an early release covering around 600 HLA-typed donors. A later analysis re-examined previously published TCR beta repertoires from 610 or so donors and added high-resolution HLA genotyping to investigate patterns of TCR occurrence. The number of donors typed differed by locus, with about 629-640 for A, B, C, DRB1 and DQB1, roughly 520 for DQA1, approximately 570 for DPA1, and 472 for DPB1. The aim of the study was to test whether cataloging public T cell receptors could identify signatures of past pathogen exposure. All discovery cohort repertoires had been generated on a single sequencing platform. Of the 300 to 500 genotyped donors, approximately 81% were placed in the genetic ancestry cluster associated with self-reported Caucasian donors. Donor age, sex, ethnicity and CMV serostatus were compiled alongside the repertoire data. The study profiled the T cell repertoires of 550 to 700 subjects by immunosequencing and related them to cytomegalovirus serostatus. A later genetic analysis took genome-wide SNP genotypes for about three fifths of the 666 donors and used that subset as a discovery cohort. Along with the roughly 610-subject first cohort, a separate validation cohort of 120 different subjects was used. Across approximately 400 genotyped donors of the cohort, an average of 235,054 unique TCR beta nucleotide sequences per donor were sequenced, and around 19% of those sequences were non-productive. An earlier analysis of around 540 of the donors applied high-throughput TCR beta sequencing to assess whether each TCR beta V gene segment acted as functional or pseudogenic. In the later analysis, no new phenotypic data were used to find candidate immune exposures; instead, reliance was placed on TCR beta sequences and their occurrence across donors. Both class I and class II loci were covered by HLA typing, at four-digit resolution. High-throughput TCR immunosequencing, statistical association of individual TCRs with disease status, and machine learning were combined to predict cytomegalovirus infection status. Here is what the overall study found, with its caveats: A further reported finding was that TCR beta sequences accurately predicted the HLA-A and HLA-B alleles for most subjects in the first cohort. A cluster of highly shared sequence variants was judged likely to represent a technical artifact of the sequencing pipeline. Roughly uniform sequencing depth across donors was assumed in presence/absence analyses, although this assumption may not hold. In both the original and validation cohorts, the classifier was reported to diagnose cytomegalovirus status with high specificity and sensitivity. Compared with equally common non-associated chains, HLA-associated TCR beta chains in a later analysis were more clonally expanded and had lower generation probabilities. Linkage disequilibrium might explain the correlated functional status among segregating V segments, but an unknown experimental factor could not be excluded. Assigning TCR associations to individual alleles was difficult when HLA alleles, especially DR and DQ, strongly co-occurred. Because some donors lacked HLA typing at each locus, the association tests relied only on the typed subset. In an earlier analysis of about 600 of the donors, most TCR beta V segments appeared in productive rearrangements about 87% or about 30% of the time, broadly matching IMGT annotations. At a false discovery rate of 0.05, a later analysis linked roughly 17,000 TCR beta sequences to specific HLA alleles. The authors suggested that the approach could potentially be extended to other disease states and immunological phenotypes. In vitro tests confirmed that a few of the cytomegalovirus-associated TCR beta chains recognize cytomegalovirus antigens. In this cohort, only TCR beta chains were sequenced, and detectable features were limited by the absence of alpha or paired-chain data. The study listed 150 to 200 TCR beta chains as associated with cytomegalovirus. According to a later analysis, most CMV-associated TCR beta chains appeared to be HLA-restricted, and the HLA associations seemed to be driven largely by CMV exposure. Because the 87-base-pair reads could not distinguish some IMGT-functional V segments, including TRBV6-2 and TRBV6-3, those segments were excluded. Most TCR sequences were observed very rarely across donors, whereas some public TCRs were present in many individuals. Because counts were too low, approximately 18 rarely observed V segments, including chromosome 9 orphons, were excluded from the earlier analysis of around 590 of the donors. Immune exposure information for the cohort was limited to CMV serostatus. A later genetic analysis reported fewer N-insertions in productive TCRs among donors in an Asian-associated ancestry cluster than the roughly 650-donor mean. According to a later analysis, TCR association rates differed among HLA loci, with DRB1 alleles showing the most associated TCRs and HLA-C alleles showing the fewest. In a later analysis, several top co-occurrence clusters were reported to appear linked to parvovirus B19, influenza, CMV and Epstein-Barr virus. In a later genetic analysis, a missense DCLRE1C variant was associated with V-gene and J-gene trimming of TCR beta chains, and the association was replicated in an independent cohort.

The cohort was made up of 666 healthy bone marrow donors. All cohort members were sampled while nominally healthy, although unrecorded immune exposures were likely present. The donor tested CMV seronegative, placing the donor among the roughly 400 seronegative members of the cohort. A peripheral blood sample was collected from each donor, and TCR beta sequencing was performed on peripheral blood mononuclear cells. The Qiagen DNeasy Blood Extraction Kit was used to extract genomic DNA from the blood cell samples. From V the trimming removes 4 bases and from J it removes 6 bases, while the gene matches leave 6 bases of the junction unaccounted for. The germline V gene sets CDR1 to SGHRS and CDR2 to YFSETQ. From its cysteine to its phenylalanine, the CDR3 spans 14 amino acids. The sequence is cut down to CDR3 DNA, 42 bases in frame from base 1. Library preparation employed the immunoSEQ multiplex PCR assay. A mixture of 60 forward primers for TCR Vbeta segments and 13 reverse primers for TCR Jbeta segments was used in the multiplex PCR. The CDR3 region of rearranged TCR beta genes was amplified from genomic DNA with a multiplex PCR assay. Amplified TCR beta libraries were sequenced as 87-base-pair reads on the Illumina HiSeq System. In the source study's methods: Across the roughly 640 repertoires, a later analysis counted around 80 million unique TCR beta chains, approximately 10 million of which were shared by at least two donors. To remove PCR and sequencing errors, raw reads were error-corrected and collapsed into unique sequences using a nearest-neighbor algorithm that merged closely related sequences. V, D and J gene segments were assigned by aligning CDR3 sequences to IMGT reference sequences. Each retained sequence needed at least a six-nucleotide match to both a V gene segment and a J gene segment. Rearrangements were classified as productive when the CDR3 lacked stop codons and remained in frame with V and J, and all other rearrangements were classified as non-productive. CDR3 was defined by IMGT convention, running from the second conserved V-encoded cysteine to the conserved J-encoded phenylalanine. The earlier analysis of 587 of the donors excluded any sequence lacking an unambiguous match to a single V gene segment. In an earlier analysis of 587 of the donors, V segments were called functional above 56.7% productive rearrangements and were called segregating when the between-donor standard deviation exceeded 5%. To diagnose cytomegalovirus status from the catalog of TCR beta chain sequences, a statistical classification framework was built. In a later analysis, TCR nucleotide sequences were compared against IMGT/GENE-DB human TR gene sequences so that V and J genes could be assigned. The TCRdist pipeline was used in a later analysis to assign CDR3 sequences and most-parsimonious VDJ recombination scenarios. In a later analysis, each TCR beta chain was defined by its CDR3 amino acid sequence together with its V-gene family, and reads lacking a unique V-gene family were excluded. To address suspected cross-contamination and a sequencing artifact, a later analysis removed 550 to 750 highly shared, low-generation-probability nucleotide sequences. In a later analysis, a clonal expansion index for each public chain was calculated from normalized within-repertoire ranks of inferred template counts. A later analysis computed generation probabilities with a VDJ recombination model fitted to out-of-frame rearrangements, and checked the results against IGoR. In a later analysis, hypergeometric tests were used to score TCR-TCR, TCR-HLA and TCR-CMV co-occurrence, with a repertoire-size bias correction applied to TCR pairs. To estimate false discovery rates, a later analysis permuted the HLA or CMV assignments 20 times. In a later analysis, co-occurring TCRs were grouped using DBSCAN, with TCRdist sequence similarity added in when clustering inside HLA-allele-positive subsets. Repertoires with fewer than 30,000 or more than 120,000 public chains were left out of co-occurrence clustering, as were a handful of repertoires with anomalous nucleotide sharing. TCRdb carries this immuneACCESS record with in-frame sequences only. Its versions omit some clonotypes, under half of them owing to an unresolved V gene in the studies checked, with the rest unexplained. The DNA gave D and trimming, while V, J and clone size come from that table. The sample table shows under 150,000 clones, and 65% to 85% are seen once. The leading ten clones occupy 2.4% of the sample.

The clonotype was recovered from a man over 45 in good health and CMV-seronegative. This sequence uses TRBV5-1 and TRBJ2-2; TRBD2 lines up with 7 middle nucleotides. What was sequenced was PBMCs. The nucleotide sequence is TGCGCCAGCAGCAGGGAGGGAGGCCCCGGGGAGCTGTTTTTT. The encoded protein is CASSREGGPGELFF.